This record concerns one T cell receptor beta chain sequence. As yet, its antigen is unknown. These data belong to a study of radiotherapy plus CTLA-4 blockade in lung cancer. Findings of the study overall: Reports state that early shifts in blood T cell clones, with interferon-beta, best predicted response.

Libraries were prepared by immunoSEQ multiplex PCR; TCRdb keeps only in-frame clonotypes and omits some of them. Of some 70,000 clones listed, approximately 82% are singletons. The J segment lost 5 bases and the V segment lost 2 bases, leaving 4 bases of the junction unmatched. Germline CDR1 and CDR2: SGHDT and YYEEEE. The CDR3 has 14 amino acids. V and J are TRBV5-6 and TRBJ2-1, with 7 bases matching TRBD2. This TCR derives from a human donor with non-small cell lung cancer who had a partial response to radiotherapy plus ipilimumab. The sample here was peripheral blood, taken from a patient treated with radiotherapy plus ipilimumab. CDR3 protein: CASSFTAGDNEQFF. The CDR3 DNA reads TGTGCCAGCAGCTTTACGGCGGGAGACAATGAGCAGTTCTTC.